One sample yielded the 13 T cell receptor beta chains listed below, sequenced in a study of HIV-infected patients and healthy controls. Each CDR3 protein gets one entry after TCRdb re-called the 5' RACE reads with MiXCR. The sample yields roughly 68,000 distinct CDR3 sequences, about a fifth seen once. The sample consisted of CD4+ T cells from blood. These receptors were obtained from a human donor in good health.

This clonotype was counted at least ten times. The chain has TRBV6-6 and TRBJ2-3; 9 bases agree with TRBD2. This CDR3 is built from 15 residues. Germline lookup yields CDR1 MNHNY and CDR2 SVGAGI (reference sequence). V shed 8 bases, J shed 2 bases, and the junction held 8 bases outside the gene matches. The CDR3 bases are TGTGCCAGCGTCTATTCGGGACTAGCCACAGATACGCAGTATTTT. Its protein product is CASVYSGLATDTQYF.

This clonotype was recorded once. CDR3 DNA: TGTGCCAGTAGTCCCTCGCGGCAGCCCCAGCATTTT. Amino acid sequence: CASSPSRQPQHF. The chain is built from TRBV19 and TRBJ1-5; no reliable D call. The germline V and J ends were trimmed by 5 bases and 7 bases, with 9 bases remaining between them. Per the germline V gene, CDR1 is LNHDA and CDR2 is SQIVND (reference sequence). There are 12 residues in the CDR3.

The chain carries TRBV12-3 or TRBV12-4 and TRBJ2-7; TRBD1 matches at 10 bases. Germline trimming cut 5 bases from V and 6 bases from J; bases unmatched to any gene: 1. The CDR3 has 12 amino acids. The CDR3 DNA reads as TGTGCCAGCAGTAGGACAGGGGGCGAGCAGTACTTC. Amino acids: CASSRTGGEQYF.

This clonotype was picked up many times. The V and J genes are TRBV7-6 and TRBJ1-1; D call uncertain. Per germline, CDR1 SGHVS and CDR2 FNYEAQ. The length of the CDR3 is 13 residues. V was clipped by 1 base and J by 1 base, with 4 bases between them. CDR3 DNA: TGTGCCAGCAGCTTAGGGGAGAACACTGAAGCTTTCTTT. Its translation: CASSLGENTEAFF.

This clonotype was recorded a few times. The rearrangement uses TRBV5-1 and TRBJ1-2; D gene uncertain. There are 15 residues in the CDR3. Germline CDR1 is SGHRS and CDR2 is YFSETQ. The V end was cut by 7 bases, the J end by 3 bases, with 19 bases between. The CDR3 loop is CASAYNSQAHYGYTF. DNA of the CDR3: TGCGCCAGCGCGTACAACAGCCAAGCGCACTATGGCTACACCTTC.

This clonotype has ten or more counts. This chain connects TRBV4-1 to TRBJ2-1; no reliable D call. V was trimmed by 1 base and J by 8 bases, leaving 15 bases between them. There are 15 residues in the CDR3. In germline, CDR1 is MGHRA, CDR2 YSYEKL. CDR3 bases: TGCGCCAGCAGCCAAGTCAGTCGTAGAGACGATGAGCAGTTCTTC. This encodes CASSQVSRRDDEQFF.

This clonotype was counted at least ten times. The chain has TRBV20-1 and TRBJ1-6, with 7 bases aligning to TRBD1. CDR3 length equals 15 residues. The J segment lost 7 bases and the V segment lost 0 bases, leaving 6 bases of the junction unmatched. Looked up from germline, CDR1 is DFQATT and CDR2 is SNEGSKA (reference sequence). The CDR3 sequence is CSARDPKQGNSPLHF. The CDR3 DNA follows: TGCAGTGCTAGAGATCCCAAACAGGGGAATTCACCCCTCCACTTT.

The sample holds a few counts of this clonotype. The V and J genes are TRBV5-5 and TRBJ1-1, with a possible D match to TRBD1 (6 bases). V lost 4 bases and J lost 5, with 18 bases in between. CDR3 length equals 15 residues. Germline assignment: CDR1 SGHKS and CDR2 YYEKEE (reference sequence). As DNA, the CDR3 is TGTGCCAGCAGCGGGACGGGCAGGGGCGATACTGAAGCTTTCTTT. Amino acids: CASSGTGRGDTEAFF.

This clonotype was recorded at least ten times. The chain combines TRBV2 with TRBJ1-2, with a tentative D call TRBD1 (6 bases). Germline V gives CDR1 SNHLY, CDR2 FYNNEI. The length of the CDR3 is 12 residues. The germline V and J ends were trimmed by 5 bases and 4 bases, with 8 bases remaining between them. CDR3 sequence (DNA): TGTGCCAGCAGTCAGGACAGCTATGGCTACACCTTC. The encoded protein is CASSQDSYGYTF.

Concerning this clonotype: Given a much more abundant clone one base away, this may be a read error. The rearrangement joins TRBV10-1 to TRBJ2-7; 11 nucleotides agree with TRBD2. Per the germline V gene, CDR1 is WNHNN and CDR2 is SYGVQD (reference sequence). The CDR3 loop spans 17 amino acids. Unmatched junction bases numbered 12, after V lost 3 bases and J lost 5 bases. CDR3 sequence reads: CASSDVSGRVGFDEQYF. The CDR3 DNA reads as TGCGCCAGCAGTGATGTTAGCGGGAGGGTCGGCTTCGACGAGCAGTACTTC.

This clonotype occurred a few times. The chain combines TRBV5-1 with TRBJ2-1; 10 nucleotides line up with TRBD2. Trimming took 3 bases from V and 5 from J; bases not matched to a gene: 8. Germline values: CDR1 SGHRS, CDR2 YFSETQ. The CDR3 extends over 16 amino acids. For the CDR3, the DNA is TGCGCCAGCAGCTCAAAAAGAGCGGGGGGGCACAATGAGCAGTTCTTC. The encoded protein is CASSSKRAGGHNEQFF.

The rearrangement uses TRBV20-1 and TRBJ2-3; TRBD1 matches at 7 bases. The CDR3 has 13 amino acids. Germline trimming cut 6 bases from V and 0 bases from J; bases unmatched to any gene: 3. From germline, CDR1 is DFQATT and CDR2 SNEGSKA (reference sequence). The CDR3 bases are TGCAGTGCGAGACAGGGAAGCACAGATACGCAGTATTTT. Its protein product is CSARQGSTDTQYF.

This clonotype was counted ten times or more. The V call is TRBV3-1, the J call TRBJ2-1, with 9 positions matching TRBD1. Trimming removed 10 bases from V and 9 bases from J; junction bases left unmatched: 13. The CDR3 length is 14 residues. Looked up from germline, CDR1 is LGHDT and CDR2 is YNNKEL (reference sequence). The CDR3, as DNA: TGTGCCACCAGGGGACAGGGTCTTAAGGGTGAGCAGTTCTTC. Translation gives CATRGQGLKGEQFF.